The 18 T cell receptor beta chains presented below share a single source sample, sequenced in a study of OX40 agonist ivuxolimab in advanced cancers. Assay used: immunoSEQ multiplex PCR; TCRdb lists only in-frame clones, some missing. The repertoire holds 65,000 to 95,000 clones, around 86% seen once, with 5.5% to 6.5% in the top ten. The sample was CD4+ or CD8+ T cells sorted from blood, taken in a trial of the OX40 agonist ivuxolimab. These receptors all come from an adult with an advanced solid tumor such as melanoma, head and neck, liver or kidney cancer.

This chain links TRBV14 with TRBJ2-2, with a tentative D call TRBD1 (5 bases). This CDR3 is built from 13 residues. The ends were cut back, 4 bases at V and 7 bases at J, with 10 bases in the middle. In germline, CDR1 is SGHDN, CDR2 FVKESK. The CDR3 nucleotides read TGTGCCAGCAGCCCACAGGCATACGGGGAGCTGTTTTTT. Protein sequence: CASSPQAYGELFF.

The chain employs TRBV5-6 and TRBJ1-1, with D uncertain. The CDR3 spans 13 residues. V lost 2 bases and J 1 base, leaving 6 bases between the germline ends. From germline, CDR1 is SGHDT and CDR2 YYEEEE. CDR3 coding DNA: TGTGCCAGCAGCTTTCAAGGGAACACTGAAGCTTTCTTT. Amino acid sequence: CASSFQGNTEAFF.

V is TRBV7-3 and J is TRBJ2-1; 8 bases line up with TRBD2. The CDR3 has 15 residues. V was clipped by 5 bases and J by 7 bases; unmatched bases: 10. CDR1 is SGHTA, CDR2 FQGTGA, per germline. The DNA for the CDR3 is TGTGCCAGCAGCCGTGCGGGGGGACTACAAAATGAGCAGTTCTTC. Protein product: CASSRAGGLQNEQFF.

This chain joins TRBV2 and TRBJ2-2, with TRBD2 matching 8 bases. In germline, CDR1 is SNHLY, CDR2 FYNNEI. J gave up 1 base and V 3 bases, and 1 base lay outside the gene matches. The length of the CDR3 is 15 residues. For the CDR3, the DNA is TGTGCCAGCAGTGAGCTAGCGGGGAACACCGGGGAGCTGTTTTTT. Residues: CASSELAGNTGELFF.

V is TRBV14 and J is TRBJ1-2; TRBD1 agrees at 7 bases. Trimming at V came to 4 bases and at J to 0 bases, leaving 11 bases not matched to a gene. The CDR3 covers 17 residues. CDR1 SGHDN and CDR2 FVKESK come from the germline V gene. The CDR3 protein is CASSPHLGQESNYGYTF. Written as DNA, the CDR3 is TGTGCCAGCAGCCCGCACCTCGGACAGGAGTCTAACTATGGCTACACCTTC.

This rearrangement joins TRBV4-1 to TRBJ2-3, with 15 bases aligning to TRBD2. Germline values: CDR1 MGHRA, CDR2 YSYEKL. Losses at the gene ends were 2 bases for V and 4 bases for J; bases not matched to a gene: 4. CDR3 size: 17 residues. The DNA for the CDR3 is TGCGCCAGCAGCCAATGGACTAGCGGGGGGGTGGCAGATACGCAGTATTTT. It yields the protein CASSQWTSGGVADTQYF.

The chain joins TRBV19 to TRBJ2-3; 8 bases are a match to TRBD2. The V gene's germline CDR1 is LNHDA and CDR2 SQIVND (reference sequence). J lost 1 base, V lost 4 bases, and 7 bases had no gene match. The CDR3 has 16 residues. Here the CDR3 reads CASSTATSGGTDTQYF. The CDR3 nucleotides are TGTGCCAGTAGTACGGCAACTAGCGGTGGCACAGATACGCAGTATTTT. The variable domain in full, completed from reference TRBV19 and TRBJ2-3, reads DGGITQSPKYLFRKEGQNVTLSCEQNLNHDAMYWYRQDPGQGLRLIYYSQIVNDFQKGDIAEGYSVSREKKESFPLTVTSAQKNPTAFYLCASSTATSGGTDTQYFGPGTRLTVL.

The chain recombines TRBV4-3 with TRBJ2-5; TRBD2 is a possible D gene (5 bases). This CDR3 contains 11 residues. Germline values: CDR1 LGHNA, CDR2 YSLEER. V was shortened by 8 bases and J by 5 bases, with 9 bases between the two germline ends. The CDR3 DNA sequence: TGCGCCAGCGGGAGTCGTGAGACCCAGTACTTC. Translating gives CASGSRETQYF.

The chain joins TRBV19 to TRBJ2-2; D may be TRBD1 (6 bases). Germline V gene sequence: CDR1 LNHDA, CDR2 SQIVND (reference sequence). The CDR3 is made up of 16 amino acids. The V and J ends lost 5 bases and 2 bases respectively, with 15 bases between them. The CDR3 DNA reads TGTGCCAGTAGTTTTATACAGGGAGTAAACACCGGGGAGCTGTTTTTT. It yields the protein CASSFIQGVNTGELFF.

This chain joins TRBV6-6 and TRBJ1-1; D unclear. CDR3 length: 14 amino acids. V lost 2 bases to trimming and J lost 5 bases, with 12 bases between them. The germline gives CDR1 MNHNY, CDR2 SVGAGI (reference sequence). The CDR3: CASSYRVARTEAFF. The DNA of the CDR3 is TGTGCCAGCAGTTACAGGGTTGCGAGGACTGAAGCTTTCTTT.

The chain carries TRBV6-5 and TRBJ2-7, with TRBD1 identical over 9 bases. The CDR3 is 15 residues long. Germline V gene sequence: CDR1 MNHEY, CDR2 SVGAGI. V shed 2 bases, J shed 4 bases, and the junction held 6 bases outside the gene matches. The CDR3 protein is CASSYATGGRYEQYF. As DNA, the CDR3 is TGTGCCAGCAGTTACGCGACAGGGGGAAGGTACGAGCAGTACTTC.

This chain joins TRBV14 and TRBJ2-1; 9 bases align to TRBD2. The CDR3 has 21 amino acids. CDR1 and CDR2 (germline): SGHDN, FVKESK. V lost 3 bases to trimming and J lost 0 bases; unmatched junction nucleotides: 18. The CDR3 protein is CASSQGRGRGGRAFSYNEQFF. The DNA for the CDR3 is TGTGCCAGCAGCCAGGGTAGGGGAAGAGGCGGGAGGGCCTTCTCCTACAATGAGCAGTTCTTC.

This sequence joins TRBV6-6 and TRBJ1-5; D perhaps matches TRBD1 (5 bases). CDR1 MNHNY and CDR2 SVGAGI come from the germline V gene (reference sequence). With 5 bases removed from V and 7 bases from J, the gap between germline ends came to 12 bases. The CDR3 is made up of 13 amino acids. This chain's CDR3 is CASSPRGSQPQHF. The CDR3 coding sequence is TGTGCCAGCAGTCCCCGGGGCAGCCAGCCCCAGCATTTT.

This CDR3 is CASSVAASGNTIYF. The CDR3 DNA sequence: TGTGCCAGCAGCGTAGCGGCCTCTGGAAACACCATATATTTT. The rearrangement uses TRBV9 and TRBJ1-3, with unresolved D. Trimming took 0 bases from V and 0 from J, leaving 4 bases between them. The germline V gene encodes CDR1 SGDLS and CDR2 YYNGEE. There are 14 residues in the CDR3.

The genes are TRBV7-6 and TRBJ2-1, with D unresolved. Germline-derived CDR1 and CDR2 are SGHVS and FNYEAQ. This CDR3 has 15 amino acids. The V gene lost 1 base and the J gene lost 6 bases, with 13 bases spanning the gap. CDR3 residues: CASSLVGSGVNEQFF. CDR3 nucleotide sequence: TGTGCCAGCAGCTTAGTGGGGTCAGGCGTCAATGAGCAGTTCTTC.

The chain has TRBV7-2 and TRBJ1-1; 9 nucleotides agree with TRBD1. J gave up 7 bases and V 6 bases, and 9 bases lay outside the gene matches. This CDR3 has 14 amino acids. From germline, CDR1 is SGHTA and CDR2 FQGNSA. The CDR3 nucleotides are TGTGCCAGCAGACCTCAACAGGGGGCGGGTGAAGCTTTCTTT. Its translation: CASRPQQGAGEAFF. Filled out from reference TRBV7-2 and TRBJ1-1, the complete variable domain reads GAGVSQSPSNKVTEKGKDVELRCDPISGHTALYWYRQSLGQGLEFLIYFQGNSAPDKSGLPSDRFSAERTGGSVSTLTIQRTQQEDSAVYLCASRPQQGAGEAFFGQGTRLTVV.

This clone was found once. This chain joins TRBV9 and TRBJ2-2; 16 nucleotides align to TRBD2. V lost 2 bases and J lost 7; bases outside the gene matches: 2. CDR1 SGDLS and CDR2 YYNGEE come from the germline V gene. The CDR3 contains 16 residues. CDR3 sequence (DNA): TGTGCCAGCAGCGTGGGACTAGCGGGGGGGAACGGGGAGCTGTTTTTT. It yields the protein CASSVGLAGGNGELFF.

The chain joins TRBV5-1 to TRBJ2-4, with D tentatively TRBD1 (5 bases). V lost 1 base and J lost 9, with 8 bases in between. Germline CDR1 reads SGHRS; CDR2 reads YFSETQ. This CDR3 is built from 12 residues. The CDR3 sequence is CASSLLQGIQYF. CDR3 DNA sequence: TGCGCCAGCAGCTTGCTTCAGGGCATTCAGTACTTC.